This T cell receptor (beta chain) was obtained from a study of T cell responses to AZD1222 COVID-19 vaccine. This table comes from immunoSEQ multiplex PCR, and its TCRdb copy is limited to in-frame clones, with some not included. The sample holds under 80,000 clones, approximately 88% seen once. CDR3 length equals 11 residues. With 4 bases removed from V and 4 bases from J, the gap between germline ends came to 5 bases. Germline CDR1 is SGHDN and CDR2 is FVKESK. The count of this clone is one. Antigen: not known. Study-wide points: Just a handful of AZD1222 recipients were seropositive at baseline. Clonal diversity was possibly underestimated; the donors were predominantly white British and more often female. At 160-218 and 743-854, vaccine-associated CD4 TCRs were dominant, and they spanned spike.

This sequence was found in an adult in good health. The chain has TRBV14 and TRBJ2-7; D is undetermined. Sequencing used peripheral blood, obtained on day 0 of AZD1222 vaccination. CDR3 region: CASSRLYEQYF. CDR3 DNA sequence: TGTGCCAGCAGCCGCCTGTACGAGCAGTACTTC.